This TCR beta chain was documented in a study of metastatic and nonmetastatic thyroid tumors. Across the study: The comparison covered peripheral blood and tumor or nodule tissue in malignant and benign thyroid patients. Study-wide results and caveats: Benign nodules were reported to have significantly lower TCR beta diversity than malignant thyroid tumors, in blood and tumor.

This clone was counted only a few times. Its antigen remains unidentified. Each patient went into thyroid surgery without having received any treatment. Trimming cost V 5 bases and J 5 bases; bases outside gene matches: 7. The CDR3 runs to 15 residues. In germline, CDR1 is MNHNS, CDR2 SASEGT. TCRdb reprocessed the PCR reads via MiXCR. The sample shows 30,000 to 40,000 clones, approximately 40% of them seen only once. The sequence was obtained from a female donor with papillary thyroid cancer or a benign thyroid nodule (not recorded which). Some clones in this sample may be carry-over from other donors' samples. Source material: tumor tissue. The rearrangement uses TRBV6-1 and TRBJ1-5, with TRBD1 identical over 9 bases. CDR3 nucleotide sequence: TGTGCCAGCAGTCTAAGGACAGGGGCCTATCAGCCCCAGCATTTT. Residues: CASSLRTGAYQPQHF.